This TCR beta chain was recorded in a study of human T cells and chemical hapten exposure. The authors' processing: Per-sample TCR counts ranged from roughly 23,224 to 750,000, median around 96,000. TCRdb passed the RACE reads through MiXCR, listing each CDR3 protein once. TCRdb's processing, not the authors' own work, is the source of the V and J calls. The sample lists 190,000 or so distinct CDR3 sequences, about 31% seen once, with just under 3% in the top ten. Study outcomes and limitations: Donor immune responses may differ from healthy people's, since all donors had alopecia.

V shed 1 base and J 4 bases; nucleotides not matched to a gene: 2. The CDR3 consists of 13 residues. Looked up from germline, CDR1 is SQVTM and CDR2 is ANQGSEA. Stated time point: pre-sensitization, week 0. The treatment: therapeutic diphenylcyclopropenone sensitization with weekly scalp DPC. This clonotype showed up just a few times. Its cognate antigen is unknown. The specimen comprised whole blood, sampled in connection with sensitization to the hapten diphenylcyclopropenone (DPC). The V gene is TRBV29-1, the J gene TRBJ2-7, with 9 bases identical to TRBD1. The TCR comes from a woman between 25 and 40 years old with alopecia areata. Some clones in this sample may be carry-over from other donors' samples. This chain's CDR3 is CSVEGTGVYEQYF. In DNA, the CDR3 is TGCAGCGTTGAAGGGACAGGGGTGTACGAGCAGTACTTC.